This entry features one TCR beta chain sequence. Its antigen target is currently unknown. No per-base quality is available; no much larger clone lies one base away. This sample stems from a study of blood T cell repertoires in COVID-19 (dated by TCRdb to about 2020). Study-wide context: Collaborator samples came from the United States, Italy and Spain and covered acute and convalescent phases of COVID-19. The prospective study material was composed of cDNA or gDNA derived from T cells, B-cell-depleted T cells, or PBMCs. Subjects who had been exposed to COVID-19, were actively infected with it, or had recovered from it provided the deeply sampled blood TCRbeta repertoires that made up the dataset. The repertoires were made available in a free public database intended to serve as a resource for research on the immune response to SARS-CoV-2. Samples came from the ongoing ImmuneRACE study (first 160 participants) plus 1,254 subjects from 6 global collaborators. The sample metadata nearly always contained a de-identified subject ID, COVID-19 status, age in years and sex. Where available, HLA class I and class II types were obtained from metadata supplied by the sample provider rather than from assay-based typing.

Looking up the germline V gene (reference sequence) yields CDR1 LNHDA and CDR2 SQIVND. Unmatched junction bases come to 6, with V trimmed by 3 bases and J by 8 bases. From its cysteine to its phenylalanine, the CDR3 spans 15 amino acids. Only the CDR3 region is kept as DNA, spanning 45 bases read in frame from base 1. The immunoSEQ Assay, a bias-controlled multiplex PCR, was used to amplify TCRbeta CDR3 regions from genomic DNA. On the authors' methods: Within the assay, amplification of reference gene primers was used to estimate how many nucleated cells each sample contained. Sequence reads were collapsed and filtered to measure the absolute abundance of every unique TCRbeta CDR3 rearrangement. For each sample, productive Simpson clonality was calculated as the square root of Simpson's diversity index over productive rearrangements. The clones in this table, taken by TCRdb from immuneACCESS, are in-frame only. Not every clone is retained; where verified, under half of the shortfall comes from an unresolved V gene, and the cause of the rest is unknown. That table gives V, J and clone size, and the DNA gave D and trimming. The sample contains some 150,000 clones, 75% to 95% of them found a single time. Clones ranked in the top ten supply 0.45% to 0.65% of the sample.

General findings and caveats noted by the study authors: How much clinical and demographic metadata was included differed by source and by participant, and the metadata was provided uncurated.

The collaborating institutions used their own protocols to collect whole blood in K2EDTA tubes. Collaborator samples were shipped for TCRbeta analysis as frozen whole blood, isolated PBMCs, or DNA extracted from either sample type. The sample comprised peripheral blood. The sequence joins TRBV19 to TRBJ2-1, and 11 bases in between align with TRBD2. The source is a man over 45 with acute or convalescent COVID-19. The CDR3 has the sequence CASSIVVAGGYEQFF. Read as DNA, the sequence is TGTGCCAGTAGTATTGTGGTAGCGGGAGGGTATGAGCAGTTCTTC. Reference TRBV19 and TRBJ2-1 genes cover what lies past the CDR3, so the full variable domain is DGGITQSPKYLFRKEGQNVTLSCEQNLNHDAMYWYRQDPGQGLRLIYYSQIVNDFQKGDIAEGYSVSREKKESFPLTVTSAQKNPTAFYLCASSIVVAGGYEQFFGPGTRLTVL.